This TCR beta chain was captured by sequencing in a study of Graves' ophthalmopathy and Graves' hyperthyroidism (dated by TCRdb to 2017 to 2018). Context from the whole study: A patient counted as having stable hyperthyroidism if there was no progression to ophthalmopathy within 18 months of follow-up. To tell Graves' ophthalmopathy apart from Graves' hyperthyroidism, and to predict which patients would progress to ophthalmopathy, the study relied on TCR beta repertoire signatures. In total, 135 blood samples were TCR-sequenced: 40 to 45 ophthalmopathy, under 85 hyperthyroidism and about 17 hyperthyroidism-to-ophthalmopathy patients. To explore V-J signatures that separate ophthalmopathy from hyperthyroidism, a discovery set of approximately 100 patients was enrolled, consisting of approximately 45 with ophthalmopathy and around 57 with stable hyperthyroidism. The independent validation cohort included under 20 hyperthyroidism patients plus 17 patients who later progressed from hyperthyroidism to ophthalmopathy. In roughly 6 hyperthyroidism patients, the T-cell repertoire of thyroid tissue was compared with the T-cell repertoire of blood. Following sampling, methimazole starting at 30 mg daily was administered to hyperthyroidism patients, and high-dose intravenous methylprednisolone was administered to ophthalmopathy patients.

On this clonotype: Its antigen remains unidentified. No base qualities exist here, and no much larger clone lies one base off it.

The CDR3 numbers 16 residues from cysteine through phenylalanine. Of the read, only the CDR3 DNA is kept; its 48 bases are in frame from base 1. V is cut by 8 bases and J by 0 bases, and the space between the germline ends is 20 bases. TCR beta CDR3 regions were amplified from RNA transcripts for repertoire sequencing. HTBI primers and the Qiagen OneStep RT-PCR kit were used in a first-round RT-PCR, which was followed by a second-round multiplex PCR, size selection and purification. Libraries were sequenced on an Illumina HiSeq2000 using paired-end 100 bp reads. Per the source publication's procedure: SOAPnuke was used to process the reads, throwing out any read that had adapters, had uncalled bases, had a mean Phred below 15, or lacked an exact constant-primer or identifier match. COPE v1.2.5 was used to merge the high-quality paired reads. Clonotypes were defined as unique nucleotide sequences and were aligned to IMGT TRB V, D and J references using MiTCR v1.1. Only V-J combinations with frequency above 0.0001 were analysed, covering approximately 99% of repertoires. A TCR clonal expansion and chaos score per V-J combination was defined as the ratio of F50 clonal expansion to chaos observed in the TCRdist matrix. Welch's t-statistics and random forest were used to reduce the features to approximately 13 V-J combinations, which were then used as input to a naive Bayes classifier. The Morisita-Horn index was used to measure how similar the thyroid and blood repertoires were. The public reads were quality trimmed at Q25 with fastp and then assembled into clones with MiXCR by TCRdb, keeping productive beta chains. Entries that share a CDR3 protein sequence are merged under the most common genes and DNA. The V and J calls were determined by TCRdb, not by the authors. The sample has more than 1,000,000 distinct CDR3 sequences on record, about 36% of them singletons. Together, the top ten hold over 8.5% of the sample.

The paper's findings and limits, for the study overall: In cross-validation, the 13-signature model distinguished ophthalmopathy from stable hyperthyroidism with less than 90% sensitivity and around 83% specificity, while in the test set the corresponding values were approximately 80% and 75%. Most expanded thyroid clonotypes with frequency above 0.001 were also detected in blood, suggesting blood repertoires may reflect the thyroid immune response. No statistical method was used to set the sample size in advance, and the investigators knew which group each participant was assigned to. In validation, the model predicted ophthalmopathy progression with about 70% sensitivity and about 73% specificity; some 13 predicted patients were CT-confirmed with GO in a median of approximately 6.5 months.

The hyperthyroidism patients were 18 to 65 years old and newly diagnosed, with a disease duration of less than 2 months. Patients with other autoimmune diseases, uncontrolled infections, pregnancy or lactation were excluded. Clinical symptoms, serum thyroxine, TRAb, thyroid ultrasound and orbital computed tomography formed the basis of the diagnosis. Trizol reagent was used to extract the total RNA, and its quality was then checked on an Agilent 2100 Bioanalyzer. Sequencing was carried out using peripheral blood or thyroid tissue (not recorded which). This sequence originates from an adult man with Graves' hyperthyroidism. This receptor chain uses TRBV12-3 or TRBV12-4 and TRBJ2-7, with the D gene not clear enough to name. The CDR3 sequence is CASSKSLGRSSYEQYF. The base sequence is TGTGCCAGCTCGAAATCGCTAGGCAGAAGCTCCTACGAGCAGTACTTC.